Listed below are T cell receptor beta chains from one sample, sequenced in a study of cytomegalovirus exposure and HLA in healthy donors. Only in-frame clones appear in the TCRdb table, and some are missing; sequencing was by immunoSEQ multiplex PCR. The sample carries about 160,000 clones, around 82% recorded once. Material for sequencing was PBMCs. These receptors were taken from a man in his thirties or forties in good health and CMV-seropositive. Each CDR3 is given without its conserved first and last residue.

v_gene	j_gene	len	CDR3aa
TRBV7-2	TRBJ2-1	14	ASSPLTSGGAGTQF
TRBV7-9	TRBJ2-7	11	ASSPQGTYEQY
TRBV19	TRBJ2-7	12	ASSAGAHPYEQY
TRBV5-1	TRBJ2-1	13	ASSSGGSSYNEQF
TRBV7-9	TRBJ2-4	14	ASSPGDASTKNIQY
TRBV6-1	TRBJ2-1	12	ASSEVVRYNEQF
TRBV6-5	TRBJ2-5	12	ASSNRGPPETQY
TRBV6-1	TRBJ1-5	11	ASSFESNQPQH
TRBV9	TRBJ1-2	12	ASSVVAGLDGYT
TRBV6-1	TRBJ2-3	11	ASSVAPGTAEG
TRBV14	TRBJ2-1	13	ASTGGASVYNEQF
TRBV10-3	TRBJ2-3	14	AISTPGQEITDTQY
TRBV11-2	TRBJ2-7	13	ASSPGTSGTYEQY
TRBV5-6	TRBJ2-7	13	ASSRTGESSYEQY
TRBV27	TRBJ2-7	12	ASSSPGQGYEQY
TRBV5-1	TRBJ1-2	14	ASSLGTGGAPYGYT
TRBV5-4	TRBJ2-5	12	AGPKDGLEETQY
TRBV5-1	TRBJ2-1	15	ASSLPNTPGQGSEQF
TRBV4-3	TRBJ1-4	14	ASSQDKGPGGEKLF
TRBV18	TRBJ1-1	11	ASSPGQGAEAF
TRBV7-2	TRBJ2-7	14	ASSLGDRGRGYEQY
TRBV11-3	TRBJ1-1	11	ASSLTAYTEAF
TRBV28	TRBJ2-7	13	ASSRTGTGGREQY
TRBV10-3	TRBJ1-6	11	ATNGQANSPLH
TRBV6-5	TRBJ2-7	13	ASSLQAGMIGEQY
TRBV2	TRBJ1-2	12	ASSADRVDYGYT
TRBV6-1	TRBJ1-2	9	ASTGSWSYT
TRBV15	TRBJ2-5	16	ATSSGTSGGRYQETQY
TRBV6-5	TRBJ2-7	14	ASSYGTSGGSYEQY
TRBV29-1	TRBJ2-3	12	SVEDRQYTDTQY
TRBV18	TRBJ2-7	13	ASSRTSGVSYEQY
TRBV19	TRBJ1-1	14	ASSIPGGWPNTEAF
TRBV4-1	TRBJ2-7	11	ASSQDAAREQY
TRBV28	TRBJ1-5	12	ASSQQGSNQPQH
TRBV10-3	TRBJ2-7	11	AAQGRPEDEQY
TRBV9	TRBJ2-7	10	ASSSPPGEQY
TRBV6-6	TRBJ2-6	13	ATSDRVSGANVLT
TRBV9	TRBJ2-7	12	ASSETDKYERQY
TRBV6-1	TRBJ1-4	12	AATGRQSNEKLF
TRBV19	TRBJ2-3	13	ASSIDGARADTQY
TRBV6-5	TRBJ2-3	9	ASGAGDTQY
TRBV2	TRBJ1-5	11	ASRDREGQPQH
TRBV7-2	TRBJ2-7	12	ASTEVAVAYEQY
TRBV5-1	TRBJ1-2	11	ASSLAGFSGYT
TRBV30	TRBJ1-2	11	AWSDRGHYGYT
TRBV19	TRBJ1-1	15	ASTLDRGVWVNTEAF
TRBV19	TRBJ1-5	11	ASSINGDQPQH
TRBV7-2	TRBJ1-2	13	ASSLTGSLNYGYT
TRBV13	TRBJ1-1	12	ASSPGQGGTEAF
TRBV9	TRBJ2-1	12	ASSVAGLNNEQF
TRBV7-9	TRBJ2-3	15	ASSAGGLAGVRDTQY
TRBV25-1	TRBJ2-1	12	ASSALGRDNEQF
TRBV9	TRBJ2-5	13	ATSRSGGSQETQY
TRBV2	TRBJ2-7	12	ASNNPGQSYEQY
TRBV29-1	TRBJ1-1	13	SVEGARGSNTEAF
TRBV5-8	TRBJ1-5	13	ASSWGRGGNQPQH
TRBV21-1	TRBJ2-2	17	ASSTNTDTKSGNTGELF
TRBV27	TRBJ1-2	12	ASRRDRGLYGYT